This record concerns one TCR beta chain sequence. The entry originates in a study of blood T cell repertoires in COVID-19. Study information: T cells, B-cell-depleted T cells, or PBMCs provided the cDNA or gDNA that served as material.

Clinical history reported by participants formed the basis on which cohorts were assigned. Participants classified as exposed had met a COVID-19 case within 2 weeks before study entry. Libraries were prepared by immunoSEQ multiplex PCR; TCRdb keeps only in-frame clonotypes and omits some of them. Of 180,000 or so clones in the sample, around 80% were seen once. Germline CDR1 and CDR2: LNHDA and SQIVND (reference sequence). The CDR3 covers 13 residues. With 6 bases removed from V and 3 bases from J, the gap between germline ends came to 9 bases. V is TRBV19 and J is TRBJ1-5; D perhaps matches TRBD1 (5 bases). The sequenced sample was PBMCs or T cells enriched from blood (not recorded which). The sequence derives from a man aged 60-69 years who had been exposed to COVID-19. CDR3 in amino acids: CASRKGINQPQHF. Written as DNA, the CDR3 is TGTGCCAGTAGGAAGGGGATCAATCAGCCCCAGCATTTT.